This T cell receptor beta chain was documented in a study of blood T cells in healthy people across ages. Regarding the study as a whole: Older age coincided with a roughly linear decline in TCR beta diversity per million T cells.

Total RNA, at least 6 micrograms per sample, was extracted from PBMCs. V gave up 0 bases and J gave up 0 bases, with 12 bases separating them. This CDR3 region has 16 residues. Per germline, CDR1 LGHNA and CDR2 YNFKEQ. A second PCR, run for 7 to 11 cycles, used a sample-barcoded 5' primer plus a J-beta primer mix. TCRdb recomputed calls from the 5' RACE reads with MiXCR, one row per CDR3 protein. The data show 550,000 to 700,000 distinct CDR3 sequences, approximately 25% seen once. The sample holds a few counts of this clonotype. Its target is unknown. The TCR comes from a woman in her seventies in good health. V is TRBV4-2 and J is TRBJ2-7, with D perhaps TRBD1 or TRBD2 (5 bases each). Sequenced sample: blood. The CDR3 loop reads CASSQDGDGYSYEQYF. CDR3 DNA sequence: TGTGCCAGCAGCCAAGATGGGGACGGATACTCCTACGAGCAGTACTTC.